The 17 T cell receptor beta chains below come from one sample, sequenced in a study of blood T cell repertoires in COVID-19. Clones were read by immunoSEQ multiplex PCR, and TCRdb kept only the in-frame ones, dropping some. The sample contains under 250,000 clones, over 80% of which appear only once. Input material: peripheral blood. Receptors originate from a woman in her thirties or forties who had recovered from COVID-19.

This clone was counted once. The rearrangement links TRBV24-1 to TRBJ1-2, with no clear D. This CDR3 comprises 13 residues. V was pared by 5 bases and J by 2 bases, with 8 bases between. Germline CDR1 KGHDR, CDR2 SFDVKD. Written as DNA, the CDR3 is TGTGCCACCAGTGCGGGTCTGAACTATGGCTACACCTTC. It specifies CATSAGLNYGYTF.

The chain couples TRBV18 to TRBJ2-2, with unresolved D. The V gene lost 0 bases and the J gene lost 2 bases, with 13 bases spanning the gap. Germline CDR1 KGHSH, CDR2 LQKENI. The CDR3 consists of 17 residues. The DNA of the CDR3 is TGTGCCAGCTCACCACCGCTAACGACTGCTAACACCGGGGAGCTGTTTTTT. It yields the protein CASSPPLTTANTGELFF.

V gene TRBV3-1 (or the pseudogene TRBV3-2) combines with J gene TRBJ1-2; TRBD1 matches 10 bases. Looked up from germline, CDR1 is LGHDT and CDR2 is YNNKEL (reference sequence). This CDR3 comprises 14 residues. J gave up 7 bases and V 5 bases, and 7 bases lay outside the gene matches. Here the CDR3 DNA reads TGTGCCAGCAGCATAGGACAGGGGGAATTTGGCTACACCTTC. Residues: CASSIGQGEFGYTF.

The rearrangement uses TRBV6-4 and TRBJ2-2; D is uncertain. Germline V gene data show CDR1 as MRHNA and CDR2 as SNTAGT. CDR3 length: 14 amino acids. V lost 5 bases and J 6 bases, leaving 13 bases between the germline ends. CDR3 region: CASSPSTGAGELFF. The CDR3 DNA is TGTGCCAGCAGTCCCTCGACGGGTGCCGGGGAGCTGTTTTTT.

The V gene is TRBV5-4, the J gene TRBJ1-1; 8 positions match TRBD1. This CDR3 region has 14 residues. Germline loops: CDR1 SGHNT, CDR2 YYREEE (reference sequence). Germline trimming cut 4 bases from V and 4 bases from J; bases unmatched to any gene: 6. CDR3 DNA sequence: TGTGCCAGCAGCCGCGGAACAGGGGGCACTGAAGCTTTCTTT. Translating it yields CASSRGTGGTEAFF.

This chain connects TRBV11-2 to TRBJ2-5; 7 bases match TRBD1. Trimming took 0 bases from V and 4 from J; bases not matched to a gene: 5. Germline CDR1 SGHAT, CDR2 FQNNGV. This CDR3 comprises 15 residues. The CDR3 reads CASSLETGWGETQYF. The CDR3 bases are TGTGCCAGCAGCTTAGAGACAGGGTGGGGAGAGACCCAGTACTTC.

The rearrangement uses TRBV5-1 and TRBJ2-1, with no clear D. The CDR3 has 14 residues. Trimming took 0 bases from V and 9 from J, leaving 13 bases between them. In germline, CDR1 is SGHRS, CDR2 YFSETQ. CDR3 bases: TGCGCCAGCAGCTTGGATAGGAGCGACCGTGAGCAGTTCTTC. This gives the protein CASSLDRSDREQFF. The full variable domain, completed using reference TRBV5-1 and TRBJ2-1, is KAGVTQTPRYLIKTRGQQVTLSCSPISGHRSVSWYQQTPGQGLQFLFEYFSETQRNKGNFPGRFSGRQFSNSRSEMNVSTLELGDSALYLCASSLDRSDREQFFGPGTRLTVL.

The chain has TRBV4-1 and TRBJ2-7, with D possibly being TRBD1 (5 bases). With 0 bases removed from V and 2 bases from J, the gap between germline ends came to 14 bases. Germline CDR1 reads MGHRA; CDR2 reads YSYEKL. The CDR3 contains 16 residues. The CDR3 region is CASSQDTAGSPYEQYF. The CDR3 region has the DNA TGCGCCAGCAGCCAAGATACGGCAGGGTCTCCCTACGAGCAGTACTTC.

The chain employs TRBV3-1 (or the pseudogene TRBV3-2) and TRBJ2-1; TRBD1 aligns across 9 bases. Germline CDR1 reads LGHDT; CDR2 reads YNNKEL (reference sequence). After removal of 1 base from V and 9 bases from J, the junction contained 10 bases not matched to a gene. The CDR3 covers 16 residues. The CDR3 DNA is TGTGCCAGCAGCCAAGGTCCCCCACAGGGGGCGAGTGAGCAGTTCTTC. It codes for CASSQGPPQGASEQFF.

The table lists this clone with a count of one. The CDR3 loop is CASSFHTGEYNEQFF. DNA of the CDR3: TGTGCCAGCAGTTTTCACACAGGGGAATACAATGAGCAGTTCTTC. The rearrangement joins TRBV27 to TRBJ2-1, with 7 bases identical to TRBD1. Germline V gene sequence: CDR1 MNHEY, CDR2 SMNVEV (reference sequence). After removal of 3 bases from V and 4 bases from J, the junction contained 6 bases not matched to a gene. The CDR3 runs 15 residues.

The chain has TRBV5-5 and TRBJ2-1; TRBD2 matches 7 bases. Trimming cost V 1 base and J 7 bases; bases outside gene matches: 17. Germline assignment: CDR1 SGHKS and CDR2 YYEKEE (reference sequence). The CDR3 totals 18 residues. The CDR3 is CASSLRGWSGGGINEQFF. The CDR3, as DNA: TGTGCCAGCAGCTTGCGTGGATGGTCCGGCGGGGGAATTAATGAGCAGTTCTTC.

The chain joins TRBV29-1 to TRBJ2-5, with D tentatively TRBD2 (6 bases). V was pared by 3 bases and J by 5 bases, with 13 bases between. Germline CDR1 is SQVTM and CDR2 is ANQGSEA. This CDR3 has 13 residues. CDR3 sequence reads: CSVDRVGGETQYF. In DNA form, the CDR3 reads TGCAGCGTTGATAGGGTAGGAGGGGAGACCCAGTACTTC.

The V gene is TRBV30, the J gene TRBJ2-5, with D uncertain. V lost 1 base, J lost 5 bases, and 8 bases lay in between. This CDR3 has 12 residues. Germline V gene lookup returns CDR1 GTSNPN and CDR2 SVGIG (reference sequence). The chain's CDR3 is CAWSAVLETQYF. CDR3 in DNA: TGTGCCTGGAGTGCAGTGTTGGAGACCCAGTACTTC.

This clone was detected only a few times. This chain joins TRBV4-1 and TRBJ2-5; D is unresolved. Deletions cut 1 base from V and 7 bases from J, with 19 bases between. Germline CDR1 reads MGHRA; CDR2 reads YSYEKL. This CDR3 contains 16 residues. In nucleotides, the CDR3 is TGCGCCAGCAGCCAAGCATTTGGCGGCGAAGTAGGGACCCAGTACTTC. It encodes CASSQAFGGEVGTQYF.

This chain uses TRBV4-2 with TRBJ2-2; the match to TRBD2 covers 11 bases. J lost 4 bases, V lost 1 base, and 11 bases had no gene match. Germline values: CDR1 LGHNA, CDR2 YNFKEQ. This CDR3 is 19 amino acids long. The CDR3 spells CASSQGNLAGGPGTGELFF. In DNA form, the CDR3 reads TGTGCCAGCAGCCAAGGGAACTTAGCGGGGGGGCCGGGCACCGGGGAGCTGTTTTTT.

The rearrangement links TRBV10-3 to TRBJ1-2; D gene unclear. This CDR3 spans 14 amino acids. V shed 3 bases and J shed 4 bases, with 12 bases lying between them. Germline lookup yields CDR1 ENHRY and CDR2 SYGVKD. The CDR3 protein is CAISDPRLGYGYTF. DNA for the CDR3: TGTGCCATCAGTGACCCGCGACTGGGCTATGGCTACACCTTC.

The genes are TRBV10-1 and TRBJ1-2; D call uncertain. Trimming shortened V by 0 bases and J by 7 bases, and 12 bases separated the two germline ends. CDR3 length: 14 residues. Germline lookup yields CDR1 WNHNN and CDR2 SYGVQD (reference sequence). CDR3 sequence reads: CASSESTGSGGYTF. The CDR3 DNA reads as TGCGCCAGCAGTGAGTCGACCGGCAGCGGTGGCTACACCTTC.